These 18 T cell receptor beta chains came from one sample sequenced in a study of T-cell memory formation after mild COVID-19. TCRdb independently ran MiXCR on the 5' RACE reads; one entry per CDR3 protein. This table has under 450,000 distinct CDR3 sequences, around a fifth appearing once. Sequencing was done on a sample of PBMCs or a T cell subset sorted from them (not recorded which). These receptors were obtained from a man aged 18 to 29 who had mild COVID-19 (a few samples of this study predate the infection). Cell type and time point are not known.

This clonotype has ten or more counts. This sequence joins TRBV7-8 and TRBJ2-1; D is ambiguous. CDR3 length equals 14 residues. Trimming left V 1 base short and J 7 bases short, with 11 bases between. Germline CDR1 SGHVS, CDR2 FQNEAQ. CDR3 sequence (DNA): TGTGCCAGCAGCTTAGTGGTGGGCCCTAATGAGCAGTTCTTC. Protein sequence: CASSLVVGPNEQFF.

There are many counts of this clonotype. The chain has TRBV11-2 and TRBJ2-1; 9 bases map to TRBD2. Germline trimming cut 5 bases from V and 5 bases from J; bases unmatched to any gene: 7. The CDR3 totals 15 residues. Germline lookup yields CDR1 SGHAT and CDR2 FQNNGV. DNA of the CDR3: TGTGCCAGCAGCCCGACCGGGACTAGCAACAATGAGCAGTTCTTC. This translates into CASSPTGTSNNEQFF.

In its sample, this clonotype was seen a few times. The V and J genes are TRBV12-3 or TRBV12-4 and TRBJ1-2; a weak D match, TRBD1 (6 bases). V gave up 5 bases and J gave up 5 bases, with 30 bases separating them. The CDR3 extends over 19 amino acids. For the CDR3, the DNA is TGTGCCAGCAGTCCTACCTCCGGACAGCGACTTCCGAGGGATTATGGCTACACCTTC. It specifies CASSPTSGQRLPRDYGYTF.

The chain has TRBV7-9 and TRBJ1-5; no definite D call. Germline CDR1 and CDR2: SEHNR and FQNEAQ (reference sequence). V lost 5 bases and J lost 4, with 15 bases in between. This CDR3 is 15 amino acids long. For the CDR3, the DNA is TGTGCCAGCAGCGCCCCGGGTCCTCGTAATCAGCCCCAGCATTTT. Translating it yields CASSAPGPRNQPQHF.

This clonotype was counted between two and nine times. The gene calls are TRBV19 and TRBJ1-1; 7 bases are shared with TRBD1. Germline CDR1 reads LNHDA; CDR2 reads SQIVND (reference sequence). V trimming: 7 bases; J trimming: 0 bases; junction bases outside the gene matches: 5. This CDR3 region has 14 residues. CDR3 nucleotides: TGTGCCAGTACCACGGACAGGATGAACACTGAAGCTTTCTTT. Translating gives CASTTDRMNTEAFF. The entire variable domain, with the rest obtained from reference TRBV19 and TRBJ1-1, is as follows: DGGITQSPKYLFRKEGQNVTLSCEQNLNHDAMYWYRQDPGQGLRLIYYSQIVNDFQKGDIAEGYSVSREKKESFPLTVTSAQKNPTAFYLCASTTDRMNTEAFFGQGTRLTVV.

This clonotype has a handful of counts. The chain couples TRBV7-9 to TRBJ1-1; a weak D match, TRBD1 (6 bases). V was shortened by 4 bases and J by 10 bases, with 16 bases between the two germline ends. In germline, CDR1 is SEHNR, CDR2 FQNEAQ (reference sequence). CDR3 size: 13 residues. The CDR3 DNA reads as TGTGCCAGCAGCTACGCAGGGGAAGGAGTAGCTTTCTTT. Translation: CASSYAGEGVAFF.

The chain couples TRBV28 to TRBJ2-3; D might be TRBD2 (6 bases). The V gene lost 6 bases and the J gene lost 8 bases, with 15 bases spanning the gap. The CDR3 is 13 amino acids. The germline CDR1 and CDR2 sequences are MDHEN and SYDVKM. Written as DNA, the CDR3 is TGTGCCAGCAGCCCCACTCGAGCGGGTACGCAGTATTTT. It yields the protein CASSPTRAGTQYF.

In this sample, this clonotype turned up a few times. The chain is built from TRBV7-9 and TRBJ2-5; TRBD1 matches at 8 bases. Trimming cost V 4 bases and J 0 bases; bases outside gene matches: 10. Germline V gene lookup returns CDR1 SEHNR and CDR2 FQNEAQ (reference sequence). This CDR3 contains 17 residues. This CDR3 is CASSSGVRQGYQETQYF. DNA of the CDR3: TGTGCCAGCAGCTCCGGCGTAAGACAGGGGTACCAAGAGACCCAGTACTTC.

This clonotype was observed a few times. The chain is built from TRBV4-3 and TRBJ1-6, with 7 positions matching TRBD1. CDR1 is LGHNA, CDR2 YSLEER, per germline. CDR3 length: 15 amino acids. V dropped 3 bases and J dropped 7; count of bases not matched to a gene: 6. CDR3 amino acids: CASSHRGQTNSPLHF. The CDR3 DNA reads TGCGCCAGCAGCCACCGGGGACAGACAAATTCACCCCTCCACTTT.

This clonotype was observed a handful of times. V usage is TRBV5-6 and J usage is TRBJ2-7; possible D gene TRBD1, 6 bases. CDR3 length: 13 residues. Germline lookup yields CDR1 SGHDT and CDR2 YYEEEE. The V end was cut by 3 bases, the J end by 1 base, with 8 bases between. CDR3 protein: CASSYDRSYEQYV. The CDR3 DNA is TGTGCCAGCAGCTACGACAGGTCCTACGAGCAGTACGTC.

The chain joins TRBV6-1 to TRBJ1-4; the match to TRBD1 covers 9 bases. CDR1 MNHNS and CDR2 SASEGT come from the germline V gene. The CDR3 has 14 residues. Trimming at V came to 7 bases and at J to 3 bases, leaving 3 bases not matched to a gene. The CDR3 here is CASNNRGPNEKLFF. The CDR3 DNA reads TGTGCCAGCAACAACAGGGGGCCTAATGAAAAACTGTTTTTT.

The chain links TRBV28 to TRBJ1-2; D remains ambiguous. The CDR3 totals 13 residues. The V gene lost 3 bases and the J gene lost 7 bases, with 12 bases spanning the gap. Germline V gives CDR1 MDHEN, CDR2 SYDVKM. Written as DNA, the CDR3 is TGTGCCAGCAGTTTTAGGACCGTGGGTGGCTACACCTTC. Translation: CASSFRTVGGYTF.

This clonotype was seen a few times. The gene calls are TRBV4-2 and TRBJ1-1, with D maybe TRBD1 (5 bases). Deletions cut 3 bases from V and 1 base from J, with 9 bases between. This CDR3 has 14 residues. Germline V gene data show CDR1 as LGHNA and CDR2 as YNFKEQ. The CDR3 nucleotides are TGTGCCAGCAGCCAGGCTGGACAGAACACTGAAGCTTTCTTT. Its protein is CASSQAGQNTEAFF.

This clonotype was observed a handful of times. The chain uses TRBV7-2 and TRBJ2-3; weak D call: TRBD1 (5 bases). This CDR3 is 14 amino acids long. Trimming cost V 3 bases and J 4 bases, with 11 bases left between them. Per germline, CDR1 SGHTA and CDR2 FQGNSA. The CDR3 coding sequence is TGTGCCAGCAGCTTGCGCAGGGCCCCAGATACGCAGTATTTT. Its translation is CASSLRRAPDTQYF.

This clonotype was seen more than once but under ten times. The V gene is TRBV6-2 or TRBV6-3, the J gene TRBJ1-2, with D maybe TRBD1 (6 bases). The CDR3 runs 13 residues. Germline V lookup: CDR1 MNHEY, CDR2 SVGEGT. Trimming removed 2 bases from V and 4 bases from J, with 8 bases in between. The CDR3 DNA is TGTGCCAGCAGTTACGGGGGCGCCTATGGCTACACCTTC. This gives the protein CASSYGGAYGYTF.

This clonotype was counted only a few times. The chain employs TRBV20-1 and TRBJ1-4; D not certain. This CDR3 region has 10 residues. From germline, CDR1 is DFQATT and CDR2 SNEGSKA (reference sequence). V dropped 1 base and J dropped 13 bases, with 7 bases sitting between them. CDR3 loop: CSARGEGLFF. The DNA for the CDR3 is TGCAGTGCTAGAGGGGAAGGACTGTTTTTT.

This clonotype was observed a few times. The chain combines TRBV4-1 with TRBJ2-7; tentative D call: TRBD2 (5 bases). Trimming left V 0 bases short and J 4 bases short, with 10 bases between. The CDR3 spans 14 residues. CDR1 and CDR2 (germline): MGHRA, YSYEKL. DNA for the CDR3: TGCGCCAGCAGCCAAGAATATGGACTGTACGAGCAGTACGTC. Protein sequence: CASSQEYGLYEQYV.

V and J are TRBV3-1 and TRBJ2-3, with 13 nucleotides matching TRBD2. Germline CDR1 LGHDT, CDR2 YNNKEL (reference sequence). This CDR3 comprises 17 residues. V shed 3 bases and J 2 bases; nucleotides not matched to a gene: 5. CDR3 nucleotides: TGTGCCAGCAGCCACCAGACTAGCGGGGGGCCCACAGATACGCAGTATTTT. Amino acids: CASSHQTSGGPTDTQYF.